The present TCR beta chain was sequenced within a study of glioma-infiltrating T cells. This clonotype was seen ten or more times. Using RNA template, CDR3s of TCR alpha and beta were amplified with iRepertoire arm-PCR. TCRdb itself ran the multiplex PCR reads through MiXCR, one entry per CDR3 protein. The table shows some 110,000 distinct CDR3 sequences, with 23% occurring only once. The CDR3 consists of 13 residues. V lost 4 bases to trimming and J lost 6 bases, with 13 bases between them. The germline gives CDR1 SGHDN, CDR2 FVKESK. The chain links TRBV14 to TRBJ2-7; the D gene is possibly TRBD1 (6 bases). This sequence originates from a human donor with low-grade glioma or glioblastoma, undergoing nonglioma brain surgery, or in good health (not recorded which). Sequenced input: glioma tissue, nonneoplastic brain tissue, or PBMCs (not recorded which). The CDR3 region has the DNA TGTGCCAGCAGCCCAGGGGTAGTAGGCGAGCAGTACTTC. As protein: CASSPGVVGEQYF.